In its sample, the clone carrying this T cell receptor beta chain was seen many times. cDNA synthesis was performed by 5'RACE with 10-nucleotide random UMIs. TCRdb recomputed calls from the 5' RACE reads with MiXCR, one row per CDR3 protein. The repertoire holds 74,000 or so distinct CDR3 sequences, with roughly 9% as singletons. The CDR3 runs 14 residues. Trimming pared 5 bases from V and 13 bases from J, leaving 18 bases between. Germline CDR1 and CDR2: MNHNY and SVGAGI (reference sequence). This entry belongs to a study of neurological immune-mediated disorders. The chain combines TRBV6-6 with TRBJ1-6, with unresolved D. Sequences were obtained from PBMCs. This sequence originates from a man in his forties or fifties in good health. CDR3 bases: TGTGCCAGCAGTAACGGACGGGGAACCTTTCCCCTCCACTTT. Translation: CASSNGRGTFPLHF.